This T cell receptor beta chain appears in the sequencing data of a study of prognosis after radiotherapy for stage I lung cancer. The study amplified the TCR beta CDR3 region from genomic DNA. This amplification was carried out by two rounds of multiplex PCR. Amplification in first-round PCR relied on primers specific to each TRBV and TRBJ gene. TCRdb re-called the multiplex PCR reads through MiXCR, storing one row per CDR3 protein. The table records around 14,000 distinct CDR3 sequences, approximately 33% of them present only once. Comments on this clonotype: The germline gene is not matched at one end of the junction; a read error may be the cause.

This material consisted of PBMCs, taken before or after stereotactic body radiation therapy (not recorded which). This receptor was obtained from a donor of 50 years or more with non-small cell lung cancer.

This CDR3 reads CASSLRTGGTVELFF. DNA for the CDR3: TGCGCCAGCAGCTTACGGACAGGGGGCACCGTGGAGCTGTTTTTT. The rearrangement links TRBV7-9 to TRBJ2-2; 11 bases line up with TRBD1. Germline V CDR1 and CDR2: SEHNR, FQNEAQ (reference sequence). The CDR3 covers 15 residues.